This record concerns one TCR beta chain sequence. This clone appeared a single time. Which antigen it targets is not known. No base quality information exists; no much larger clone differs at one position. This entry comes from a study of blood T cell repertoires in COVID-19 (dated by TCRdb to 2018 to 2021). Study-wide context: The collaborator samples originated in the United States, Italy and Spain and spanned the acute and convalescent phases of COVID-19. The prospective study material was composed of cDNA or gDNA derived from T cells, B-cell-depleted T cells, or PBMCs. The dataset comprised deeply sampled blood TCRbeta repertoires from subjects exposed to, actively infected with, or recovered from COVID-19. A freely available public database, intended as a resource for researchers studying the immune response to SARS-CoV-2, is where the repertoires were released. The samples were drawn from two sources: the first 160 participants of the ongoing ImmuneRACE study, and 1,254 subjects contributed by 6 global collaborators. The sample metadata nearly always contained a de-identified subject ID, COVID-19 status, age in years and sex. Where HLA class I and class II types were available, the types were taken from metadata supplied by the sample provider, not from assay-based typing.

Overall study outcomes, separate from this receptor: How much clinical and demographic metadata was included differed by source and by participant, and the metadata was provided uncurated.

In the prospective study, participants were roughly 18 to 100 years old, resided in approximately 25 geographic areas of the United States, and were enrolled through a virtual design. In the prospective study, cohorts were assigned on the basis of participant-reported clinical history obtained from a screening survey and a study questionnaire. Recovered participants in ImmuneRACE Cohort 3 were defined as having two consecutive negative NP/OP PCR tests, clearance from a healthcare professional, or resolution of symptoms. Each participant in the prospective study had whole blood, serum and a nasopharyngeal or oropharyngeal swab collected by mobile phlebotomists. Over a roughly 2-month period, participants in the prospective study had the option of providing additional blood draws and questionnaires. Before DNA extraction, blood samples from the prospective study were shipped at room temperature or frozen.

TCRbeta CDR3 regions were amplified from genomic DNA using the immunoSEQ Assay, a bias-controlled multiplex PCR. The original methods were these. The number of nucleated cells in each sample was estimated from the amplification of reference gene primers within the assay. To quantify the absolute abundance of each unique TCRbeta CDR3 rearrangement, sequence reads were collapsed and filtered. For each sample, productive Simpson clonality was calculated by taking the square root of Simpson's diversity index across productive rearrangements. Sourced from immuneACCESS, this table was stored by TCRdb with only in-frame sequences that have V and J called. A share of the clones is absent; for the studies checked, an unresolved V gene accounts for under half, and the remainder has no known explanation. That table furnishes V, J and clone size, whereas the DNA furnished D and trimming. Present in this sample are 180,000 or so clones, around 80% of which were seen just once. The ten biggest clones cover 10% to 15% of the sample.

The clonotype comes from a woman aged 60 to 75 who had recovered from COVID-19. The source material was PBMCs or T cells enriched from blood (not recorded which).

The CDR3 here reads CATSRDRGISGYTF. The bases are TGTGCCACCAGCAGGGACAGGGGGATCTCTGGCTACACCTTC. The chain links TRBV15 with TRBJ1-2; the central 10 bases match TRBD1. The V end gives up 3 bases and the J end 7 bases, leaving 5 bases in the junction not matched to a gene. Taken from the germline V gene (reference sequence), the CDR1 and CDR2 loops are LNHNV and YYDKDF. From the cysteine through the phenylalanine, the CDR3 covers 14 amino acids. Here the CDR3 DNA is all that survives: 42 bases in frame from base 1.